One T cell receptor (beta chain) is described in this entry. Its matching antigen is unknown. As to treatment: over 15 received Ad26.COV2.S at low or high dose, single or two shots; about 5 received placebo; per-sample allocation not given. Day 63 after the first vaccine or placebo injection was the time point for sampling. Ad26 vector vaccine expressed Wuhan-strain SARS-CoV-2 spike. Sequencing was performed with immunoSEQ multiplex PCR; in TCRdb, only in-frame clones are kept and a portion is missing. The table records roughly 320,000 clones, just over 85% of them present only once. The V and J ends lost 2 bases and 4 bases respectively, with 6 bases between them. Germline V gene lookup returns CDR1 SGHNT and CDR2 YYREEE (reference sequence). This CDR3 has 13 amino acids. This record belongs to a study of Ad26.COV2.S vaccination and SARS-CoV-2 variants. Study overall: COV1001, an Ad26.COV2.S trial, supplied this vaccine-arm donor.

Study outcomes and limitations: Total T cell responses were possibly underestimated by TCR breadth and depth analyses.

The chain combines TRBV5-4 with TRBJ2-2; D gene unclear. The source was peripheral blood, collected in a trial of Ad26.COV2.S vaccine versus placebo. The sequence was collected from a person between 18 and 59 years old who received the Ad26.COV2.S COVID-19 vaccine or a placebo. CDR3 sequence reads: CASSFEPTGELFF. The CDR3 DNA reads TGTGCCAGCAGCTTTGAACCCACCGGGGAGCTGTTTTTT.